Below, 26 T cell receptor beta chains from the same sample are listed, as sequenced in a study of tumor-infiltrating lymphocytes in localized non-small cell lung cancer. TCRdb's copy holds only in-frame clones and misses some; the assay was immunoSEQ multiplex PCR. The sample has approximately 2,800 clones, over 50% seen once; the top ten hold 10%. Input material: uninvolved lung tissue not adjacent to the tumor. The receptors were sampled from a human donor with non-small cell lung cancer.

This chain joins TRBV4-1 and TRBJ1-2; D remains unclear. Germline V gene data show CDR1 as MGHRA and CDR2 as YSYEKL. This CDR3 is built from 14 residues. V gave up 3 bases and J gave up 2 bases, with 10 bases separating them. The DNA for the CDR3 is TGCGCCAGCAGCCAGCAGGACTGGAACTATGGCTACACCTTC. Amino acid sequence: CASSQQDWNYGYTF.

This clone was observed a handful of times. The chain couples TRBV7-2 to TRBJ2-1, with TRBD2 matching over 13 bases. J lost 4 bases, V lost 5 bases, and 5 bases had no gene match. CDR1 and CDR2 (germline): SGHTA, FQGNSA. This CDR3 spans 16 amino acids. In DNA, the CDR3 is TGTGCCAGCAGCCCTGGGACTAGCGGGATGTACAATGAGCAGTTCTTC. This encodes CASSPGTSGMYNEQFF. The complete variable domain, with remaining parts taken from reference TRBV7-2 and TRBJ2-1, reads GAGVSQSPSNKVTEKGKDVELRCDPISGHTALYWYRQSLGQGLEFLIYFQGNSAPDKSGLPSDRFSAERTGGSVSTLTIQRTQQEDSAVYLCASSPGTSGMYNEQFFGPGTRLTVL.

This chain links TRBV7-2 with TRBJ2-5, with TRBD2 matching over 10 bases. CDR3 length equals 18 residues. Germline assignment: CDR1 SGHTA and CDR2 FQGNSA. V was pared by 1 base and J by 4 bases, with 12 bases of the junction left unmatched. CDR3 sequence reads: CASSLDRLAGAPRETQYF. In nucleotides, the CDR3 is TGTGCCAGCAGCTTAGATCGGCTAGCGGGGGCTCCTCGAGAGACCCAGTACTTC.

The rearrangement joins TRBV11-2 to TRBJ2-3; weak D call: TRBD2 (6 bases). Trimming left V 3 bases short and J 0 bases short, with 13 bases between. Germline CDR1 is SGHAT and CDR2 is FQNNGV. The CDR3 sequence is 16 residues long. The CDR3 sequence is CASSFLGRGSTDTQYF. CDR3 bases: TGTGCCAGCAGCTTTTTGGGACGGGGGAGCACAGATACGCAGTATTTT.

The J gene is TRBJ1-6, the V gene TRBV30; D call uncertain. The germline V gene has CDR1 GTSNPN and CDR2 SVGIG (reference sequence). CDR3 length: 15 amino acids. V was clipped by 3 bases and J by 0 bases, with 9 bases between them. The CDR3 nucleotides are TGTGCCTGGAGGAAGGGCAGCTCCTATAATTCACCCCTCCACTTT. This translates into CAWRKGSSYNSPLHF.

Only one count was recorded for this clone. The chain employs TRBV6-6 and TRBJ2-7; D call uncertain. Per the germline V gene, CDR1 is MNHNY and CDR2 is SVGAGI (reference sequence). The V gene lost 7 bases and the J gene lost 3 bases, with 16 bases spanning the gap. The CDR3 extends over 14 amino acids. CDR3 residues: CASTKSGSHYEQYF. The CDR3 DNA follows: TGTGCCAGCACCAAATCAGGTTCTCACTACGAGCAGTACTTC.

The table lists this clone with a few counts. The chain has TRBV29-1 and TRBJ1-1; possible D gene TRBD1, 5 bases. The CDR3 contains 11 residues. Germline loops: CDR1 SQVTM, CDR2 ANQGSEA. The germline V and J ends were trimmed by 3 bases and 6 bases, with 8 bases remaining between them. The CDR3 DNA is TGCAGCGTTGAGGGGGTCCCTGAAGCTTTCTTT. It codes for CSVEGVPEAFF. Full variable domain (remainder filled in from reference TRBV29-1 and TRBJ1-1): SAVISQKPSRDICQRGTSLTIQCQVDSQVTMMFWYRQQPGQSLTLIATANQGSEATYESGFVIDKFPISRPNLTFSTLTVSNMSPEDSSIYLCSVEGVPEAFFGQGTRLTVV.

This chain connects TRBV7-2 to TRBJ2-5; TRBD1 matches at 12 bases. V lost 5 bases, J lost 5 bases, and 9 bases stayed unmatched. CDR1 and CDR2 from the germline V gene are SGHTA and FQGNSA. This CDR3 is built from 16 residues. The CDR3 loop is CASSTGTGGAFETQYF. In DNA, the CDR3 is TGTGCCAGCAGCACCGGGACAGGGGGCGCATTCGAGACCCAGTACTTC.

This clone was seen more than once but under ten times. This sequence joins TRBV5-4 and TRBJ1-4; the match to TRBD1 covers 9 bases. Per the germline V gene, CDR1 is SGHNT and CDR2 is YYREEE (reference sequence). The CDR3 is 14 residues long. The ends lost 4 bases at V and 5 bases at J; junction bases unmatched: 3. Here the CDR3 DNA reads TGTGCCAGCAGCCTGACAGGGGGGAATGAAAAACTGTTTTTT. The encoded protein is CASSLTGGNEKLFF. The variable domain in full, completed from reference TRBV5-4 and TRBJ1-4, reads ETGVTQSPTHLIKTRGQQVTLRCSSQSGHNTVSWYQQALGQGPQFIFQYYREEENGRGNFPPRFSGLQFPNYSSELNVNALELDDSALYLCASSLTGGNEKLFFGSGTQLSVL.

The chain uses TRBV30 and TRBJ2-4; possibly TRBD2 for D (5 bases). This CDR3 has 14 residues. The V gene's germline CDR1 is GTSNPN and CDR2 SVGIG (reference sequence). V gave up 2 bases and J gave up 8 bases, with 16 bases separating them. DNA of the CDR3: TGTGCCTGGAGTAAAGACCTAGGGAGAGACATTCAGTACTTC. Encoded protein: CAWSKDLGRDIQYF.

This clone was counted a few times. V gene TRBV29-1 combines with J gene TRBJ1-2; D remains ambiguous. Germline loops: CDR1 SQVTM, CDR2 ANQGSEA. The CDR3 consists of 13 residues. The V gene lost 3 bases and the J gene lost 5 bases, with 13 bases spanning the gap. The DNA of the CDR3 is TGCAGCGTTGATGATGATATAGGATATGGCTACACCTTC. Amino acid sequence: CSVDDDIGYGYTF.

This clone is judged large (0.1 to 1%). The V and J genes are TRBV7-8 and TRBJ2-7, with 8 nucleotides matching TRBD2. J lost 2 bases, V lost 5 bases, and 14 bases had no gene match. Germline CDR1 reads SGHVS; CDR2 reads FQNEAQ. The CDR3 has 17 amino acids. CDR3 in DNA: TGTGCCAGCAGCCCAGGAAGGGCGGCGGGGGGTACCTACGAGCAGTACTTC. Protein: CASSPGRAAGGTYEQYF.

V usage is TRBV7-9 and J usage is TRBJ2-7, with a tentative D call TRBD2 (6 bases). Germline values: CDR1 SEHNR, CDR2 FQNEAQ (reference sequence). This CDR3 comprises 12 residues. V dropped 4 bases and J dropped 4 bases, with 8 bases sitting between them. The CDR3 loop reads CASSYGGYEQYF. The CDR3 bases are TGTGCCAGCAGCTACGGAGGGTACGAGCAGTACTTC.

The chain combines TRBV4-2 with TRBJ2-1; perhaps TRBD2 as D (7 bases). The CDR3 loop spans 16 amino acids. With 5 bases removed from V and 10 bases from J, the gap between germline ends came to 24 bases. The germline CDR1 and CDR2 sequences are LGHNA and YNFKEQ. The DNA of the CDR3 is TGTGCCAGCAGCGGCAGGGGAGGGAGGGCCTCCTCCGAGCAGTTCTTC. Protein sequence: CASSGRGGRASSEQFF.

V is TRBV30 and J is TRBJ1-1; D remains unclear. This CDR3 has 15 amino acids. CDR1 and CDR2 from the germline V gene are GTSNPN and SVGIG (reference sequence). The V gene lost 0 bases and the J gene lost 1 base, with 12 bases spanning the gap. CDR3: CAWSVAGLGNTEAFF. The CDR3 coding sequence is TGTGCCTGGAGTGTAGCGGGCCTCGGGAACACTGAAGCTTTCTTT.

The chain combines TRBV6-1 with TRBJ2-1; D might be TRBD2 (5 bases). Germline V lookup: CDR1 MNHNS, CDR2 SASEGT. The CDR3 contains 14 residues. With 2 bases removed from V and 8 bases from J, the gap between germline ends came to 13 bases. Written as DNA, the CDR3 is TGTGCCAGCAGTGAATGGGAAGGGCGGGATGAGCAGTTCTTC. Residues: CASSEWEGRDEQFF.

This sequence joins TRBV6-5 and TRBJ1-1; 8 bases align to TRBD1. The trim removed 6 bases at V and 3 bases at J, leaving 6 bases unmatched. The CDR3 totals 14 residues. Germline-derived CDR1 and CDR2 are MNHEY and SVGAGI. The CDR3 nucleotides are TGTGCCAGCAGGCCCGGACAGGGCCACACTGAAGCTTTCTTT. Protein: CASRPGQGHTEAFF.

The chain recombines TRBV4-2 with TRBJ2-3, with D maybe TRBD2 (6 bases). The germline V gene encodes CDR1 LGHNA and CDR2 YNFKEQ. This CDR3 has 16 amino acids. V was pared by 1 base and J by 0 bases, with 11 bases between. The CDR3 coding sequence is TGTGCCAGCAGCCAAGTAGGCGGGGCTAGCACAGATACGCAGTATTTT. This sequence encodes CASSQVGGASTDTQYF.

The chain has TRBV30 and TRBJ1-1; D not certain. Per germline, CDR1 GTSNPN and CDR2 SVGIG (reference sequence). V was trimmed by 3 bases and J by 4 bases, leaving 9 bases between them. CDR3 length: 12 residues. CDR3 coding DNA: TGTGCCTGGAGCGGGTCTGGCACTGAAGCTTTCTTT. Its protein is CAWSGSGTEAFF.

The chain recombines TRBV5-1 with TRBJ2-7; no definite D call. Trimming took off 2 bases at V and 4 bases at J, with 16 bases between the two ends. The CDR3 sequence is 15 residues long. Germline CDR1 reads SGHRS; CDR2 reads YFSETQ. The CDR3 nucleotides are TGCGCCAGCAGCTTCGGTGGACCAGGAGTTTACGAGCAGTACTTC. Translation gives CASSFGGPGVYEQYF. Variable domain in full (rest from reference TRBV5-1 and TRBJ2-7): KAGVTQTPRYLIKTRGQQVTLSCSPISGHRSVSWYQQTPGQGLQFLFEYFSETQRNKGNFPGRFSGRQFSNSRSEMNVSTLELGDSALYLCASSFGGPGVYEQYFGPGTRLTVT.

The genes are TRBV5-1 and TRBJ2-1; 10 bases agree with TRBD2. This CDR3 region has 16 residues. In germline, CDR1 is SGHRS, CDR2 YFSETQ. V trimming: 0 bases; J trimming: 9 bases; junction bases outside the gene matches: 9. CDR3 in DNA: TGCGCCAGCAGCTTGGCCGGGTCTAGCGGGAGTTTTGAGCAGTTCTTC. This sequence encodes CASSLAGSSGSFEQFF.

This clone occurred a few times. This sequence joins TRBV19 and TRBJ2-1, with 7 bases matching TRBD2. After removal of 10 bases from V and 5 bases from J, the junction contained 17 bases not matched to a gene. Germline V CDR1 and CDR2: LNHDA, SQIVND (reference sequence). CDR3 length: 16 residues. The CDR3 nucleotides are TGTGCCACCGCCCCCTCCGGGACTATTCTCGACAATGAGCAGTTCTTC. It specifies CATAPSGTILDNEQFF.

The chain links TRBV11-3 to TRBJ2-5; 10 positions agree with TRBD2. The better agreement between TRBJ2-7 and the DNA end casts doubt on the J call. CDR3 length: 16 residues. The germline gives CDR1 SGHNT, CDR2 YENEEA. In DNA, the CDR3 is TGTGCCAGCAGCTCCCGTAGCGGGGGGCTCCTGGGCGAGCAGTACTTC. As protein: CASSSRSGGLLGEQYF.

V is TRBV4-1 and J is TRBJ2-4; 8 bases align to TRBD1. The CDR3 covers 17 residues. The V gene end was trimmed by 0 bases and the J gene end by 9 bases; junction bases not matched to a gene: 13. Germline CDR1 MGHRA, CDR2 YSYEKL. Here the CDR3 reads CASSQDKAVQGASIQYF. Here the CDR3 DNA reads TGCGCCAGCAGCCAAGATAAGGCCGTCCAGGGGGCAAGCATTCAGTACTTC.

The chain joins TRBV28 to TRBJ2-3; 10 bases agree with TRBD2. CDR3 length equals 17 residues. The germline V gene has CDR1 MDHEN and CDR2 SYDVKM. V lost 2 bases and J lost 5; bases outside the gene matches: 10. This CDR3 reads CASSLRPSGRAVDTQYF. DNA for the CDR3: TGTGCCAGCAGTTTAAGGCCCAGCGGGAGGGCCGTAGATACGCAGTATTTT. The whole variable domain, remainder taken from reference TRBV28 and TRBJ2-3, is DVKVTQSSRYLVKRTGEKVFLECVQDMDHENMFWYRQDPGLGLRLIYFSYDVKMKEKGDIPEGYSVSREKKERFSLILESASTNQTSMYLCASSLRPSGRAVDTQYFGPGTRLTVL.

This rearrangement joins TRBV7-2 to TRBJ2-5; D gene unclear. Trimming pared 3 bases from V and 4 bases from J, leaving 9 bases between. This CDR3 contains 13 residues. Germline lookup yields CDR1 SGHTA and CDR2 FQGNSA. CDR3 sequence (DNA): TGTGCCAGCAGCTTTCCCGTCTCAGAGACCCAGTACTTC. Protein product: CASSFPVSETQYF.